This T cell receptor (beta chain) was retrieved from a study of T cells in Graves' hyperthyroidism and ophthalmopathy. In its sample, this clonotype was seen many times. Here the CDR3 omits its conserved ending phenylalanine or tryptophan, so a read error is the likely source. V dropped 7 bases and J dropped 2 bases, with 15 bases sitting between them. The germline gives CDR1 MNHEY, CDR2 SVGEGT. The CDR3 is made up of 16 amino acids. RNA transcripts yielded amplified TCR beta CDR3 regions. HTBI primers were employed in a first-round RT-PCR of the TCR CDR3. MiXCR was run by TCRdb on the multiplex PCR reads, yielding one entry per CDR3 protein. The sample includes around 610,000 distinct CDR3 sequences, roughly 15% seen only once; the top ten take around 4.5%.

This clonotype was obtained from a woman between 40 and 55 years old with Graves' ophthalmopathy. The V and J genes are TRBV6-2 or TRBV6-3 and TRBJ2-6; D is ambiguous. The specimen was blood. The DNA for the CDR3 is TGTGCCAGCACCCTACTCGGGTTCACTGGGGCCAACGTCCTGACTCTC. It specifies CASTLLGFTGANVLTL.